This T cell receptor beta chain was recorded in a study of response to subunit inactivated influenza vaccine. MiXCR, run by TCRdb on the RT-PCR reads, gives a single entry per CDR3 protein. The sample has fewer than 800,000 distinct CDR3 sequences; around 14% are singletons. In germline, CDR1 is MGHRA, CDR2 YSYEKL. Trimming shortened V by 0 bases and J by 2 bases, and 8 bases separated the two germline ends. This CDR3 is built from 15 residues. The sequencing used PBMCs from blood, collected roughly 12 days after vaccination. The chain couples TRBV4-1 to TRBJ2-1; D gene uncertain. This sequence originates from a man in his fifties who received an inactivated influenza vaccine. Here the CDR3 reads CASSQDFPTYNEQFF. The CDR3 DNA reads TGCGCCAGCAGCCAAGATTTTCCTACCTACAATGAGCAGTTCTTC.